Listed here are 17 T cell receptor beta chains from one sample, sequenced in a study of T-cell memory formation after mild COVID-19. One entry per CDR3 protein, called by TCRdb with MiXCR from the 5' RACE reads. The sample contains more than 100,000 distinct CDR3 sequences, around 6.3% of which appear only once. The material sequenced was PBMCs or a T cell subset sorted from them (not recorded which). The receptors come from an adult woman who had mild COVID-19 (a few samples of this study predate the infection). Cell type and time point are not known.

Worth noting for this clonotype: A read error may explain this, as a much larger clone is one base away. The CDR3 nucleotides read TGTGCCAGCAGCCCCCGGGAGGGCTTCGAGCAGTACTTC. Its protein is CASSPREGFEQYF. The chain has TRBV6-5 and TRBJ2-7, with 8 bases aligning to TRBD2. With V trimmed by 6 bases and J by 6 bases, 7 bases remained unmatched. This CDR3 has 13 residues. In germline, CDR1 is MNHEY, CDR2 SVGAGI.

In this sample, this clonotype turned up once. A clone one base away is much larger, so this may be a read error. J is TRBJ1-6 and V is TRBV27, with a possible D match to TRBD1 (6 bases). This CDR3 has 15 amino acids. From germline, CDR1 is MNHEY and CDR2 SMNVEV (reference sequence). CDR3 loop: CASTAGGAGNSHLHF. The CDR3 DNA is TGTGCCAGCACCGCCGGGGGGGCCGGAAATTCACACCTCCACTTT.

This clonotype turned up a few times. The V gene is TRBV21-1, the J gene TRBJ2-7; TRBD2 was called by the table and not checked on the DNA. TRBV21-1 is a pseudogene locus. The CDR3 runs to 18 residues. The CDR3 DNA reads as TGTGCCAGCAGCAAAGAAGGACTAGCGGGGGGCTATTTTTACGAGCAGTACTTC. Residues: CASSKEGLAGGYFYEQYF.

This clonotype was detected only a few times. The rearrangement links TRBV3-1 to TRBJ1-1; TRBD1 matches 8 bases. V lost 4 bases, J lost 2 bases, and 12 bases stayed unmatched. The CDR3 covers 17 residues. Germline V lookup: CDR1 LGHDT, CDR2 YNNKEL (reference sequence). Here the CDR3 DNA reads TGTGCCAGCAGCCCCAAGGGCAGGGGGCGAAAAAACACTGAAGCTTTCTTT. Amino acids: CASSPKGRGRKNTEAFF.

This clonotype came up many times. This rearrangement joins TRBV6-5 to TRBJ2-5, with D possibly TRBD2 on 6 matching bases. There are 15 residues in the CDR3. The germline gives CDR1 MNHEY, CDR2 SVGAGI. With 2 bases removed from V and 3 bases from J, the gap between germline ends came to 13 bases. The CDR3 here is CASSYGLANKETQYF. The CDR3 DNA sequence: TGTGCCAGCAGTTACGGGCTAGCGAACAAAGAGACCCAGTACTTC.

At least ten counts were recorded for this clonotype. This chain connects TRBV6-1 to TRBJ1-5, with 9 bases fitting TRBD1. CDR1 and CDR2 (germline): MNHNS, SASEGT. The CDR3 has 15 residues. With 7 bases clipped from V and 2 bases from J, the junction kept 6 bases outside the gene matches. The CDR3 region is CASTPDRGGNQPQHF. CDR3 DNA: TGTGCCAGCACCCCGGACAGGGGAGGCAATCAGCCCCAGCATTTT.

CDR3 amino acids: CAWRQTAGYTF. DNA of the CDR3: TGTGCCTGGAGGCAGACAGCGGGCTACACCTTC. The chain employs TRBV30 and TRBJ1-2, with a tentative D call TRBD1 (5 bases). Germline CDR1 and CDR2: GTSNPN and SVGIG (reference sequence). The V and J ends lost 3 bases and 8 bases respectively, with 10 bases between them. The CDR3 totals 11 residues. The full variable domain, in which reference TRBV30 and TRBJ1-2 provide the parts outside the CDR3, is SQTIHQWPATLVQPVGSPLSLECTVEGTSNPNLYWYRQAAGRGLQLLFYSVGIGQISSEVPQNLSASRPQDRQFILSSKKLLLSDSGFYLCAWRQTAGYTFGSGTRLTVV.

The CDR3 sequence: CSARLRDRGHSPLHF. Written as DNA, the CDR3 is TGCAGTGCTAGGCTCCGGGACAGGGGACATTCACCCCTCCACTTT. The chain employs TRBV20-1 and TRBJ1-6, with 10 bases lining up with TRBD1. CDR3 length: 15 residues. The V gene's germline CDR1 is DFQATT and CDR2 SNEGSKA (reference sequence). V was pared by 3 bases and J by 8 bases, with 7 bases of the junction left unmatched.

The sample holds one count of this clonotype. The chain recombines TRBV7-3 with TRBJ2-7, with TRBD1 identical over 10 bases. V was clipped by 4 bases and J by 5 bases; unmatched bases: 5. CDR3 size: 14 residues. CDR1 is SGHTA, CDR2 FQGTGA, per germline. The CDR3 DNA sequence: TGTGCCAGCAGCTCCGGACAGGGGGGCGACGAGCAGTACTTC. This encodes CASSSGQGGDEQYF.

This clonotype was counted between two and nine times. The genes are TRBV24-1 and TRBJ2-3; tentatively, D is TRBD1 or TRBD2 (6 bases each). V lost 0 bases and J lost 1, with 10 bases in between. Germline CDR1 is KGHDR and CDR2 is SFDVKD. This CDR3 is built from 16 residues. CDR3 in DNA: TGTGCCACCAGTGATTTGACCGGGGGCGGCACAGATACGCAGTATTTT. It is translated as CATSDLTGGGTDTQYF.

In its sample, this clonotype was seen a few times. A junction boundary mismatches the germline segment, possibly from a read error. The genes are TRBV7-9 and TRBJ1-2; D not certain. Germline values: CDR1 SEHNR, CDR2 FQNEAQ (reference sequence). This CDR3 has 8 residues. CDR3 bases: TGTGCCAGCAGCTCCTCGGCCTTC. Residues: CASSSSAF. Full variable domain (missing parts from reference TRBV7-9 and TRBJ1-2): DTGVSQNPRHKITKRGQNVTFRCDPISEHNRLYWYRQTLGQGPEFLTYFQNEAQLEKSRLLSDRFSAERPKGSFSTLEIQRTEQGDSAMYLCASSSSAFGSGTRLTVV.

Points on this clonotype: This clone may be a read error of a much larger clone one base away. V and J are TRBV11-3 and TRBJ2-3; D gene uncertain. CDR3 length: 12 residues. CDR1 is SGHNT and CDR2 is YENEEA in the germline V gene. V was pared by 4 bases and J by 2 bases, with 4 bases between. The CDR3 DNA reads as TGTGCCAGCAGCTCGGACACAGATACGCAGTATTTT. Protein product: CASSSDTDTQYF.

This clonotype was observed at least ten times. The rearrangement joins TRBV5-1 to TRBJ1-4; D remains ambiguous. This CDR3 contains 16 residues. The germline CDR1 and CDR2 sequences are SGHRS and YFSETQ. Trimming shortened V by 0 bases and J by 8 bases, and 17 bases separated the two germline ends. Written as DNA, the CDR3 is TGCGCCAGCAGCTTGGGGGGTTCATTCCCGAGCGAAAAACTGTTTTTT. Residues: CASSLGGSFPSEKLFF. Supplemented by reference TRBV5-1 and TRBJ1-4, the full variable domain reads KAGVTQTPRYLIKTRGQQVTLSCSPISGHRSVSWYQQTPGQGLQFLFEYFSETQRNKGNFPGRFSGRQFSNSRSEMNVSTLELGDSALYLCASSLGGSFPSEKLFFGSGTQLSVL.

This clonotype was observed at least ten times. The CDR3 DNA sequence: TGTGCCAGCAGCTTCCGGGACAGTGCTAATGAAAAACTGTTTTTT. Residues: CASSFRDSANEKLFF. J is TRBJ1-4 and V is TRBV5-5; 7 positions match TRBD1. Trimming took 2 bases from V and 3 from J; bases not matched to a gene: 4. This CDR3 spans 15 amino acids. Germline V gene data show CDR1 as SGHKS and CDR2 as YYEKEE (reference sequence).

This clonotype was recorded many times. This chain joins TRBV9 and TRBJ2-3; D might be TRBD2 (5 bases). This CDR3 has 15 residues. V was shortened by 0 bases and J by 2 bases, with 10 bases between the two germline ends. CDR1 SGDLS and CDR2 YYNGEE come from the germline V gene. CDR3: CASSVDEGDTDTQYF. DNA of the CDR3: TGTGCCAGCAGCGTAGATGAGGGAGACACAGATACGCAGTATTTT.

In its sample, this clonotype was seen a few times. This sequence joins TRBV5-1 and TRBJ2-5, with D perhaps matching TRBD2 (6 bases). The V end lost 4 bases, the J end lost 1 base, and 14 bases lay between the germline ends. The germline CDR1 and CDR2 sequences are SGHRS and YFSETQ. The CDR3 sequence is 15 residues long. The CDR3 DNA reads TGCGCCAGCAGCCCTCAAACTAGCTTCCAAGAGACCCAGTACTTC. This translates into CASSPQTSFQETQYF.

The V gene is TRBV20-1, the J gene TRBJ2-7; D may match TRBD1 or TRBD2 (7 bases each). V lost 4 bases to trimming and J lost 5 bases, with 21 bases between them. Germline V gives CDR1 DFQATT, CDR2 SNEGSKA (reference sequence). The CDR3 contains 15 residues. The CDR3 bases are TGCAGTGCTACCCCCAATTCAGGGGGAGGGGACGAGCAGTACTTC. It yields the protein CSATPNSGGGDEQYF.